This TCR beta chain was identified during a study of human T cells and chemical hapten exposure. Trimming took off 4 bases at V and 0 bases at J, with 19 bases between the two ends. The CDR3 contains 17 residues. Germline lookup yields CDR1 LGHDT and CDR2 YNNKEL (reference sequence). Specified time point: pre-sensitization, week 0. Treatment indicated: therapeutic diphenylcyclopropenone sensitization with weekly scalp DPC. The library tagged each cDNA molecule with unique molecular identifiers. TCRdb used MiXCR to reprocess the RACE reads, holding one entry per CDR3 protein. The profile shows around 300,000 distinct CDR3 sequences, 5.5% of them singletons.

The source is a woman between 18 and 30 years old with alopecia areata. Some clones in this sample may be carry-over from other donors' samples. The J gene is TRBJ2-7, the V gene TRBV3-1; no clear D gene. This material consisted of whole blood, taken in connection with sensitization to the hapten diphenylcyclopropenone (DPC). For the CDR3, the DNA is TGTGCCAGCAGCCGCGAAACCACGGGCAGTCGCTCCTACGAGCAGTACTTC. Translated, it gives CASSRETTGSRSYEQYF.